These 22 T cell receptor beta chains were all obtained from the same sample, sequenced in a study of blood T cells in healthy people across ages. Using a J-beta primer mix together with a sample-barcoded 5' primer, a second PCR was run for 7 to 11 cycles. TCRdb re-called the 5' RACE reads with MiXCR, one entry per CDR3 protein. The data hold about 800,000 distinct CDR3 sequences, with roughly 60% observed a single time. Source material: blood. These receptors were taken from a man in his thirties or forties in good health.

The chain links TRBV2 to TRBJ1-2, with 8 bases identical to TRBD1. CDR1 SNHLY and CDR2 FYNNEI come from the germline V gene. The CDR3 contains 14 residues. V was clipped by 6 bases and J by 0 bases; unmatched bases: 3. The CDR3 spells CASRGQVANYGYTF. The CDR3 nucleotides read TGTGCCAGCAGGGGACAGGTAGCTAACTATGGCTACACCTTC.

The genes are TRBV6-6 and TRBJ2-3; unclear D gene. CDR1 MNHNY and CDR2 SVGAGI come from the germline V gene (reference sequence). This CDR3 is built from 13 residues. V was clipped by 2 bases and J by 1 base, with 4 bases between them. The CDR3 is CASSYAGTDTQYF. CDR3 sequence (DNA): TGTGCCAGCAGTTACGCAGGCACAGATACGCAGTATTTT.

The chain couples TRBV10-3 to TRBJ2-7; 7 bases are a match to TRBD1. This CDR3 contains 13 residues. With 10 bases clipped from V and 4 bases from J, the junction kept 10 bases outside the gene matches. Looked up from germline, CDR1 is ENHRY and CDR2 is SYGVKD. CDR3 loop: CATREDRRYEQYF. CDR3 sequence (DNA): TGTGCCACCCGTGAGGACAGGCGATACGAGCAGTACTTC.

The CDR3 here is CASTAAGAGYEQYF. For the CDR3, the DNA is TGTGCCAGCACCGCAGCGGGAGCAGGATACGAGCAGTACTTC. The chain is built from TRBV6-6 and TRBJ2-7; 8 nucleotides match TRBD2. The CDR3 spans 14 residues. In germline, CDR1 is MNHNY, CDR2 SVGAGI (reference sequence). With V trimmed by 7 bases and J by 4 bases, 9 bases remained unmatched.

Many counts were recorded for this clonotype. V and J are TRBV12-3 or TRBV12-4 and TRBJ1-6; TRBD1 aligns across 8 bases. CDR3 length: 15 residues. The ends lost 6 bases at V and 7 bases at J; junction bases unmatched: 8. DNA for the CDR3: TGTGCCAGCAGAATACAGACAGGGGTAAATTCACCCCTCCACTTT. Translated, it gives CASRIQTGVNSPLHF.

This clonotype came up a few times. This rearrangement joins TRBV20-1 to TRBJ2-7; D unclear. Looked up from germline, CDR1 is DFQATT and CDR2 is SNEGSKA (reference sequence). The CDR3 extends over 10 amino acids. V was pared by 7 bases and J by 2 bases, with 6 bases between. This CDR3 is CSVQTYEQYF. In nucleotides, the CDR3 is TGCAGTGTACAAACCTACGAGCAGTACTTC.

The CDR3 region is CASGEGVAEAFF. The CDR3 DNA is TGTGCCAGCGGCGAAGGGGTTGCTGAAGCTTTCTTT. This chain links TRBV12-3 or TRBV12-4 with TRBJ1-1; TRBD1 is a possible D gene (5 bases). There are 12 residues in the CDR3. The V gene lost 8 bases and the J gene lost 6 bases, with 13 bases spanning the gap.

The chain uses TRBV20-1 and TRBJ2-7; tentatively, D is TRBD1 (8 bases). The CDR3 sequence is 14 residues long. V lost 6 bases and J lost 3, with 18 bases in between. Germline V gives CDR1 DFQATT, CDR2 SNEGSKA (reference sequence). DNA for the CDR3: TGCAGTGCCAAAAGAACAGGGGGGGGCTACGAGCAGTACTTC. This encodes CSAKRTGGGYEQYF.

J is TRBJ1-2 and V is TRBV7-2; D possibly corresponds to TRBD1 (5 bases). This CDR3 spans 15 amino acids. The V end lost 0 bases, the J end lost 6 bases, and 14 bases lay between the germline ends. CDR1 is SGHTA and CDR2 is FQGNSA in the germline V gene. CDR3 residues: CASSLAQGGTDGYTF. CDR3 sequence (DNA): TGTGCCAGCAGCTTAGCGCAGGGAGGGACCGATGGCTACACCTTC.

The V gene is TRBV28, the J gene TRBJ2-1; 9 bases align to TRBD2. Gene TRBJ2-7 matches the end of the DNA better, so the J call may be wrong. CDR1 and CDR2 from the germline V gene are MDHEN and SYDVKM. CDR3 length: 16 residues. The CDR3 DNA reads as TGTGCCAGCCGGAGAAGGAGCGGGAGGTGGGCCTACGAGCAGTACTTC. Its translation is CASRRRSGRWAYEQYF.

This clonotype was recorded a few times. The V gene is TRBV9, the J gene TRBJ2-7; 8 bases match TRBD1. V shed 1 base and J 6 bases; nucleotides not matched to a gene: 6. CDR1 and CDR2 from the germline V gene are SGDLS and YYNGEE. This CDR3 is built from 14 residues. The DNA of the CDR3 is TGTGCCAGCAGCGTAACGGACAGGGACTCCGAGCAGTACTTC. Amino acid sequence: CASSVTDRDSEQYF.

The V call is TRBV3-1, the J call TRBJ1-4; the D is unclear. The CDR3 consists of 16 residues. Germline V gene data show CDR1 as LGHDT and CDR2 as YNNKEL (reference sequence). The V and J ends lost 1 base and 10 bases respectively, with 19 bases between them. Written as DNA, the CDR3 is TGTGCCAGCAGCCAAGCCCCTGGTCGATACGAAGGAAAACTGTTTTTT. Translated, it gives CASSQAPGRYEGKLFF.

The chain employs TRBV6-4 and TRBJ2-1, with 10 bases that match TRBD1. This CDR3 has 14 residues. The trim removed 6 bases at V and 7 bases at J, leaving 6 bases unmatched. The V gene's germline CDR1 is MRHNA and CDR2 SNTAGT. CDR3 amino acids: CASSRQGAANEQFF. The DNA of the CDR3 is TGTGCCAGCAGCCGACAGGGGGCGGCAAATGAGCAGTTCTTC.

The rearrangement joins TRBV6-1 to TRBJ1-2, with D possibly being TRBD1 (5 bases). Per germline, CDR1 MNHNS and CDR2 SASEGT. V was cut by 0 bases and J by 5 bases, with 13 bases left in between. This CDR3 spans 15 amino acids. CDR3: CASSEAFQGQYGYTF. CDR3 coding DNA: TGTGCCAGCAGTGAAGCCTTTCAGGGCCAGTATGGCTACACCTTC.

V usage is TRBV5-4 and J usage is TRBJ2-5, with D uncertain. The CDR3 has 14 amino acids. Germline loops: CDR1 SGHNT, CDR2 YYREEE (reference sequence). Trimming pared 3 bases from V and 5 bases from J, leaving 14 bases between. CDR3 in amino acids: CASSSVSGGETQYF. CDR3 nucleotide sequence: TGTGCCAGCAGCTCCGTTTCGGGCGGCGAGACCCAGTACTTC.

The V gene is TRBV6-1, the J gene TRBJ2-7; a weak D match, TRBD2 (5 bases). In germline, CDR1 is MNHNS, CDR2 SASEGT. With 6 bases removed from V and 3 bases from J, the gap between germline ends came to 15 bases. The CDR3 sequence is 14 residues long. CDR3 in DNA: TGTGCCAGCAGCCGGGATCCCGAAATCTACGAGCAGTACTTC. This codes for CASSRDPEIYEQYF.

The chain carries TRBV7-9 and TRBJ1-2, with D unclear. CDR1 and CDR2 (germline): SEHNR, FQNEAQ (reference sequence). The CDR3 is 16 amino acids. V lost 5 bases, J lost 4 bases, and 20 bases lay in between. The CDR3 nucleotides are TGTGCCAGCAGCCCCCCGGACCGGGCAAGTGGCTATGGCTACACCTTC. This encodes CASSPPDRASGYGYTF.

V gene TRBV29-1 combines with J gene TRBJ2-7; weak D call: TRBD1 (5 bases). Per germline, CDR1 SQVTM and CDR2 ANQGSEA. V lost 7 bases and J 2 bases, leaving 12 bases between the germline ends. The CDR3 loop spans 12 amino acids. The CDR3 coding sequence is TGCAGCGCGGAGACAGTTACCTACGAGCAGTACTTC. This encodes CSAETVTYEQYF.

V and J are TRBV20-1 and TRBJ2-1, with 8 bases matching TRBD2. V was clipped by 6 bases and J by 8 bases; unmatched bases: 9. Per germline, CDR1 DFQATT and CDR2 SNEGSKA (reference sequence). CDR3 length: 13 amino acids. The chain's CDR3 is CSAWGSGKDEQFF. CDR3 DNA: TGCAGTGCGTGGGGTAGCGGGAAGGATGAGCAGTTCTTC.

The chain has TRBV24-1 and TRBJ2-3, with 7 bases lining up with TRBD1. V lost 8 bases and J lost 7; bases outside the gene matches: 5. CDR1 and CDR2 from the germline V gene are KGHDR and SFDVKD. The CDR3 consists of 12 residues. CDR3 amino acids: CATNSQGNTQYF. The CDR3 nucleotides are TGTGCCACCAACTCACAGGGGAATACGCAGTATTTT.

V is TRBV29-1 and J is TRBJ1-2; D gene ambiguous. Germline values: CDR1 SQVTM, CDR2 ANQGSEA. The CDR3 contains 15 residues. V was cut by 4 bases and J by 2 bases, with 17 bases left in between. In DNA form, the CDR3 reads TGCAGCGTTGTGACGTTGCTCGGACCCAACTATGGCTACACCTTC. This sequence encodes CSVVTLLGPNYGYTF.

This clonotype was picked up many times. In DNA, the CDR3 is TGCAGCGTTAAGAGCGCTTCCTACGAGCAGTACTTC. Its protein is CSVKSASYEQYF. The rearrangement links TRBV29-1 to TRBJ2-7; D uncertain. CDR1 is SQVTM, CDR2 ANQGSEA, per germline. This CDR3 is built from 12 residues. Trimming left V 5 bases short and J 1 base short, with 9 bases between.